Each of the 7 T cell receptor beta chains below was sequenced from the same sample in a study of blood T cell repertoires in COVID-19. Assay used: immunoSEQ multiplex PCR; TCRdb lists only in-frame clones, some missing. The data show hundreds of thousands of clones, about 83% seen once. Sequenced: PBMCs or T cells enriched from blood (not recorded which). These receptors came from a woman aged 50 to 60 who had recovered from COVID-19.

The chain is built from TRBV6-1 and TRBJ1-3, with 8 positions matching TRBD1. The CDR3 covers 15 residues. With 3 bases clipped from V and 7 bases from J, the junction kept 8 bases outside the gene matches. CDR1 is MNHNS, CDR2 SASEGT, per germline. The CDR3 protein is CASSDRQGPANTIYF. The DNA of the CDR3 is TGTGCCAGCAGTGACCGACAGGGGCCGGCGAACACCATATATTTT.

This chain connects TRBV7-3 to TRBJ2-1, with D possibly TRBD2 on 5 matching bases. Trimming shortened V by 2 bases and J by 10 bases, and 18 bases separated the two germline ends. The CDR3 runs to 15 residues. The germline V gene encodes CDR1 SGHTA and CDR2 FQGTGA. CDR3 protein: CASSLDSRTGTEQFF. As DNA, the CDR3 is TGTGCCAGCAGCTTAGACTCTAGGACTGGAACGGAGCAGTTCTTC.

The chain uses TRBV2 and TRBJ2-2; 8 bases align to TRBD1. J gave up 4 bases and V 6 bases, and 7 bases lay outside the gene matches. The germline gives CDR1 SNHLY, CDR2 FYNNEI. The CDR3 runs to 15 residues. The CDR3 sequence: CASRGDRGTTGELFF. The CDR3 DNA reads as TGTGCCAGCAGAGGCGACAGGGGCACCACCGGGGAGCTGTTTTTT.

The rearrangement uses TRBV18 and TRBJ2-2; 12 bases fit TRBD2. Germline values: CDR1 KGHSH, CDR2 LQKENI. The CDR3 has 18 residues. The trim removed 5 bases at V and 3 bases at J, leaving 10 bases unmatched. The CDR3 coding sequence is TGTGCCAGCTCAACTACTCTACTAGCGGGGGGAGACACCGGGGAGCTGTTTTTT. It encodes CASSTTLLAGGDTGELFF. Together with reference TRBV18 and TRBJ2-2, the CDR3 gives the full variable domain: NAGVMQNPRHLVRRRGQEARLRCSPMKGHSHVYWYRQLPEEGLKFMVYLQKENIIDESGMPKERFSAEFPKEGPSILRIQQVVRGDSAAYFCASSTTLLAGGDTGELFFGEGSRLTVL.

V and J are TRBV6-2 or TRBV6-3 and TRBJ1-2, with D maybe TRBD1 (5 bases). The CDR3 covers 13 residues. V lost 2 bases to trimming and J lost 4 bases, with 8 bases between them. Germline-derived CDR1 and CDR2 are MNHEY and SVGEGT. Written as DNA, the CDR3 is TGTGCCAGCAGTTACCAGGGCTTCTATGGCTACACCTTC. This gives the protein CASSYQGFYGYTF.

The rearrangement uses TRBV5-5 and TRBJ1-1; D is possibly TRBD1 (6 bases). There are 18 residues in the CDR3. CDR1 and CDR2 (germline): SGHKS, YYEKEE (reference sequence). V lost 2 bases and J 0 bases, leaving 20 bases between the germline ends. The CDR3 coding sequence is TGTGCCAGCAGCTTTTTCCTAACAGGGCCCCGATTGAACACTGAAGCTTTCTTT. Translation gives CASSFFLTGPRLNTEAFF. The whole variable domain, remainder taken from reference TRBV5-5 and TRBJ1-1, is DAGVTQSPTHLIKTRGQQVTLRCSPISGHKSVSWYQQVLGQGPQFIFQYYEKEERGRGNFPDRFSARQFPNYSSELNVNALLLGDSALYLCASSFFLTGPRLNTEAFFGQGTRLTVV.

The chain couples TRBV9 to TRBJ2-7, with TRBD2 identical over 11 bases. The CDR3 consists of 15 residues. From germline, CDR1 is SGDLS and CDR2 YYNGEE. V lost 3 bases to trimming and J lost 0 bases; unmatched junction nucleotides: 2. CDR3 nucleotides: TGTGCCAGCAGCGAACTAGCGGGGGACTCCTACGAGCAGTACTTC. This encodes CASSELAGDSYEQYF. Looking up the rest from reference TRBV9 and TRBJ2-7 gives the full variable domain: DSGVTQTPKHLITATGQRVTLRCSPRSGDLSVYWYQQSLDQGLQFLIQYYNGEERAKGNILERFSAQQFPDLHSELNLSSLELGDSALYFCASSELAGDSYEQYFGPGTRLTVT.